This T cell receptor (beta chain) was sequenced during a study of control samples from healthy donors and cancer patients. In germline, CDR1 is SGHTA, CDR2 FQGTGA. Trimming left V 4 bases short and J 14 bases short, with 19 bases between. The CDR3 runs 13 residues. Here immunoSEQ multiplex PCR was the method, and the copy in TCRdb shows in-frame clones only, minus some. The sample has roughly 180,000 clones, about 90% seen once. The chain joins TRBV7-3 to TRBJ2-3; D is perhaps TRBD2 (6 bases). The sequence was collected from a middle-aged woman in good health. The sequencing sample was made of blood. CDR3 bases: TGTGCCAGCAGCTGGGCTCCTAGCGCGGTTTTGTATTTT. Translated, it gives CASSWAPSAVLYF.